The 27 T cell receptor beta chains listed next were all sequenced from one sample in a study of tumour-infiltrating T cells in Burkitt lymphoma. Data came from immunoSEQ multiplex PCR; TCRdb stores just in-frame clones and leaves some out. The sample has about 5,400 clones, roughly 10% seen once. Material: tumor tissue. These receptor sequences come from a human donor with diffuse large B-cell lymphoma.

The sample holds a few counts of this clone. V gene TRBV7-9 combines with J gene TRBJ2-1; 9 bases are a match to TRBD1. CDR3 length: 14 amino acids. The germline V gene has CDR1 SEHNR and CDR2 FQNEAQ (reference sequence). V dropped 1 base and J dropped 8; count of bases not matched to a gene: 3. The CDR3 DNA reads TGTGCCAGCAGCTTAGAAGGGACAGGGTATGAGCAGTTCTTC. As protein: CASSLEGTGYEQFF.

The chain uses TRBV18 and TRBJ2-3; no clear D. This CDR3 is built from 11 residues. CDR1 is KGHSH and CDR2 is LQKENI in the germline V gene. With 4 bases removed from V and 5 bases from J, the gap between germline ends came to 4 bases. CDR3 sequence: CASSQLDTQYF. CDR3 sequence (DNA): TGTGCCAGCTCACAGTTAGATACGCAGTATTTT.

This clone showed up just a few times. This chain links TRBV2 with TRBJ2-3, with 8 bases fitting TRBD2. With 5 bases clipped from V and 12 bases from J, the junction kept 13 bases outside the gene matches. There are 14 residues in the CDR3. Germline CDR1 is SNHLY and CDR2 is FYNNEI. The CDR3 reads CASSPSSVAGTQYF. In nucleotides, the CDR3 is TGTGCCAGCAGTCCTAGCTCGGTAGCGGGGACCCAGTATTTT.

V and J are TRBV5-1 and TRBJ1-1, with TRBD1 as a possible D gene (5 bases). Germline CDR1 reads SGHRS; CDR2 reads YFSETQ. The V and J ends lost 5 bases and 6 bases respectively, with 14 bases between them. The CDR3 is 13 amino acids. CDR3 loop: CASSRTRGSEAFF. The CDR3, as DNA: TGCGCCAGCAGTCGGACCCGGGGGTCTGAAGCTTTCTTT.

The sample holds a few counts of this clone. The chain joins TRBV6-5 to TRBJ2-1, with TRBD2 as a possible D gene (5 bases). Trimming took 6 bases from V and 7 from J, leaving 13 bases between them. In germline, CDR1 is MNHEY, CDR2 SVGAGI. This CDR3 spans 13 amino acids. DNA for the CDR3: TGTGCCAGCAGGCAACTAGAATCAAATGAGCAGTTCTTC. It yields the protein CASRQLESNEQFF.

The chain joins TRBV6-6 to TRBJ1-2; TRBD1 matches at 8 bases. This CDR3 region has 14 residues. Trimming cost V 4 bases and J 4 bases; bases outside gene matches: 5. The germline V gene encodes CDR1 MNHNY and CDR2 SVGAGI (reference sequence). CDR3 sequence reads: CASSSRQGPYGYTF. The CDR3, as DNA: TGTGCCAGCAGTTCCAGACAGGGGCCCTATGGCTACACCTTC.

The chain couples TRBV10-2 to TRBJ1-1; TRBD1 aligns across 8 bases. V trimming: 8 bases; J trimming: 4 bases; junction bases outside the gene matches: 9. CDR1 and CDR2 (germline): WSHSY, SAAADI. The CDR3 is 14 residues long. In DNA, the CDR3 is TGCGCCAGCGGTGGGACAGGAGGGCTCACTGAAGCTTTCTTT. The encoded protein is CASGGTGGLTEAFF.

This clone was counted only a few times. The V gene is TRBV10-3, the J gene TRBJ1-4, with TRBD1 matching over 10 bases. V was clipped by 8 bases and J by 8 bases; unmatched bases: 5. Germline CDR1 ENHRY, CDR2 SYGVKD. The CDR3 runs to 13 residues. DNA of the CDR3: TGTGCCATCGGGGGACAGGGGAACGAAAAACTGTTTTTT. Amino acids: CAIGGQGNEKLFF.

The chain joins TRBV2 to TRBJ2-4; D not resolved. V was pared by 2 bases and J by 5 bases, with 4 bases between. Looked up from germline, CDR1 is SNHLY and CDR2 is FYNNEI. The CDR3 runs to 12 residues. The CDR3 DNA sequence: TGTGCCAGCAGTGAAAACCAAAACATTCAGTACTTC. This sequence encodes CASSENQNIQYF.

The J gene is TRBJ2-2, the V gene TRBV7-9; perhaps D is TRBD1 or TRBD2 (5 bases each). Trimming removed 2 bases at V and 3 bases at J, with 7 bases between. Germline values: CDR1 SEHNR, CDR2 FQNEAQ (reference sequence). CDR3 length: 14 residues. The CDR3, as DNA: TGTGCCAGCAGCTTACGAGGGGACACCGGGGAGCTGTTTTTT. Residues: CASSLRGDTGELFF.

This clone appeared a few times. The rearrangement links TRBV7-2 to TRBJ1-2; 9 bases line up with TRBD1. Trimming removed 2 bases from V and 3 bases from J; junction bases left unmatched: 4. The CDR3 contains 15 residues. CDR1 is SGHTA and CDR2 is FQGNSA in the germline V gene. The DNA for the CDR3 is TGTGCCAGCAGCTTAATATGGACAGGGGACTATGGCTACACCTTC. Translating it yields CASSLIWTGDYGYTF. Drawing the rest from reference TRBV7-2 and TRBJ1-2, the complete variable domain is GAGVSQSPSNKVTEKGKDVELRCDPISGHTALYWYRQSLGQGLEFLIYFQGNSAPDKSGLPSDRFSAERTGGSVSTLTIQRTQQEDSAVYLCASSLIWTGDYGYTFGSGTRLTVV.

This clone came up a few times. This chain joins TRBV29-1 and TRBJ2-1; 10 nucleotides line up with TRBD1. Looked up from germline, CDR1 is SQVTM and CDR2 is ANQGSEA. Losses at the gene ends were 6 bases for V and 1 base for J; bases not matched to a gene: 0. The CDR3 sequence is 13 residues long. CDR3 DNA: TGCAGCGTGGGACAGGGGTCCTACAATGAGCAGTTCTTC. This gives the protein CSVGQGSYNEQFF.

Only a few counts were recorded for this clone. The V and J genes are TRBV7-8 and TRBJ1-5; TRBD1 aligns across 8 bases. This CDR3 has 14 residues. The germline V gene has CDR1 SGHVS and CDR2 FQNEAQ. V shed 5 bases, J shed 5 bases, and the junction held 5 bases outside the gene matches. For the CDR3, the DNA is TGTGCCAGCAGCCAACCAGGGGGCGATCAGCCCCAGCATTTT. Translation: CASSQPGGDQPQHF.

V and J are TRBV6-1 and TRBJ1-5, with TRBD1 matching 8 bases. The CDR3 is 16 amino acids. Germline trimming cut 2 bases from V and 2 bases from J; bases unmatched to any gene: 5. Looked up from germline, CDR1 is MNHNS and CDR2 is SASEGT. CDR3 DNA: TGTGCCAGCAGTGAAATAGCGGGACAGGGCAATCAGCCCCAGCATTTT. Its translation: CASSEIAGQGNQPQHF.

This clone was counted only a few times. Other DNA sequences within the sample encode an identical CDR3. The chain couples TRBV5-1 to TRBJ1-6, with 9 bases matching TRBD1. Losses at the gene ends were 1 base for V and 10 bases for J; bases not matched to a gene: 6. This CDR3 region has 15 residues. Germline assignment: CDR1 SGHRS and CDR2 YFSETQ. The CDR3 DNA sequence: TGCGCCAGCAGCTTGACGCGGGACAGGGTATCACCCCTCCACTTT. Its translation: CASSLTRDRVSPLHF.

This clone occurred a few times. In DNA form, the CDR3 reads TGTGCCAGCAGTCCACTAGTGGGCCATCCGGGACAGGAGAGCACCGGGGAGCTGTTTTTT. The encoded protein is CASSPLVGHPGQESTGELFF. V gene TRBV28 combines with J gene TRBJ2-2; 8 bases are shared with TRBD1. This CDR3 has 20 amino acids. Losses at the gene ends were 5 bases for V and 4 bases for J; bases not matched to a gene: 21. The germline gives CDR1 MDHEN, CDR2 SYDVKM.

The V gene is TRBV5-1, the J gene TRBJ2-2; a weak D match, TRBD2 (6 bases). The CDR3 length is 16 residues. The V end lost 8 bases, the J end lost 4 bases, and 21 bases lay between the germline ends. CDR1 SGHRS and CDR2 YFSETQ come from the germline V gene. The CDR3 here is CASSPPRRDSTGELFF. Here the CDR3 DNA reads TGCGCCAGTTCTCCCCCGAGGAGGGATAGCACCGGGGAGCTGTTTTTT.

This clone was detected a few times. The chain joins TRBV19 to TRBJ2-6, with no clear D. Germline CDR1 reads LNHDA; CDR2 reads SQIVND (reference sequence). V lost 0 bases, J lost 0 bases, and 12 bases lay in between. This CDR3 is built from 18 residues. CDR3 in DNA: TGTGCCAGTAGTATAGAACGAGCTACGAGCTCTGGGGCCAACGTCCTGACTTTC. It translates to CASSIERATSSGANVLTF.

The CDR3 DNA follows: TGTGCCAGCAGCTCAGGAACAGGATCCTATGGCTACACCTTC. It yields the protein CASSSGTGSYGYTF. The chain uses TRBV7-9 and TRBJ1-2, with a tentative D call TRBD1 (5 bases). The CDR3 has 14 residues. Germline V gene data show CDR1 as SEHNR and CDR2 as FQNEAQ (reference sequence). V lost 4 bases and J 4 bases, leaving 13 bases between the germline ends.

This clone was seen a few times. The chain employs TRBV18 and TRBJ2-1; D could derive from TRBD1 or TRBD2 (6 bases each). Trimming took 6 bases from V and 3 from J, leaving 15 bases between them. Germline V lookup: CDR1 KGHSH, CDR2 LQKENI. The CDR3 sequence is 15 residues long. The CDR3 protein is CASSRRGHYYNEQFF. The DNA for the CDR3 is TGTGCCAGCTCCCGACGGGGGCATTACTACAATGAGCAGTTCTTC. Using reference TRBV18 and TRBJ2-1 for the parts outside the CDR3, the full variable domain is NAGVMQNPRHLVRRRGQEARLRCSPMKGHSHVYWYRQLPEEGLKFMVYLQKENIIDESGMPKERFSAEFPKEGPSILRIQQVVRGDSAAYFCASSRRGHYYNEQFFGPGTRLTVL.

In this sample, this clone turned up a few times. The chain couples TRBV5-1 to TRBJ1-2; 10 bases agree with TRBD1. CDR3 length: 14 amino acids. Per germline, CDR1 SGHRS and CDR2 YFSETQ. With 6 bases clipped from V and 3 bases from J, the junction kept 5 bases outside the gene matches. Here the CDR3 reads CASKEGTGDYGYTF. CDR3 bases: TGCGCCAGCAAGGAGGGGACAGGGGACTATGGCTACACCTTC.

There are a few counts of this clone. The rearrangement uses TRBV19 and TRBJ1-5; 9 nucleotides match TRBD1. The ends lost 7 bases at V and 4 bases at J; junction bases unmatched: 5. The CDR3 is 14 amino acids. Germline V gene lookup returns CDR1 LNHDA and CDR2 SQIVND (reference sequence). For the CDR3, the DNA is TGTGCCAGTACTCTAGACAGGGGGAATCAGCCCCAGCATTTT. It codes for CASTLDRGNQPQHF.

This clone was seen only a few times. The chain joins TRBV2 to TRBJ2-7; 9 nucleotides agree with TRBD1. Looked up from germline, CDR1 is SNHLY and CDR2 is FYNNEI. The junction had 4 bases not matched to a gene; V was cut back by 6 bases and J by 7 bases. The CDR3 covers 12 residues. Written as DNA, the CDR3 is TGTGCCAGCAGCGGGACAGGGAGAGAGCAGTACTTC. Amino acid sequence: CASSGTGREQYF.

The table lists this clone with a few counts. The V and J genes are TRBV4-3 and TRBJ2-2; TRBD1 is a possible D gene (5 bases). V was clipped by 1 base and J by 1 base, with 13 bases between them. The CDR3 covers 17 residues. Germline CDR1 LGHNA, CDR2 YSLEER. The CDR3 DNA follows: TGCGCCAGCAGCCAAGCGTGGGCCAGGGTGAACACCGGGGAGCTGTTTTTT. Translating it yields CASSQAWARVNTGELFF.

J is TRBJ2-1 and V is TRBV25-1; TRBD1 matches at 9 bases. The germline V gene encodes CDR1 MGHDK and CDR2 SYGVNS. CDR3 size: 18 residues. V lost 2 bases to trimming and J lost 8 bases; unmatched junction nucleotides: 16. The CDR3 DNA follows: TGTGCCAGCAGTGAACCTAGGGACAGGGCAGGGTCTAGGGATGAGCAGTTCTTC. This translates into CASSEPRDRAGSRDEQFF.

This clone occurred a few times. The chain links TRBV10-1 to TRBJ2-2, with D unresolved. V was trimmed by 3 bases and J by 2 bases, leaving 10 bases between them. CDR3 length: 15 residues. Per the germline V gene, CDR1 is WNHNN and CDR2 is SYGVQD (reference sequence). This CDR3 reads CASSESGDNTGELFF. CDR3 nucleotide sequence: TGCGCCAGCAGTGAATCTGGGGATAACACCGGGGAGCTGTTTTTT.

This clone was detected only a few times. V usage is TRBV29-1 and J usage is TRBJ2-3, with 9 bases lining up with TRBD2. CDR3 length: 14 amino acids. Looked up from germline, CDR1 is SQVTM and CDR2 is ANQGSEA. J was trimmed by 3 bases and V by 4 bases; bases with no gene match: 5. DNA of the CDR3: TGCAGCGTTGCTGCGGGGGGGTATACAGATACGCAGTATTTT. It yields the protein CSVAAGGYTDTQYF.